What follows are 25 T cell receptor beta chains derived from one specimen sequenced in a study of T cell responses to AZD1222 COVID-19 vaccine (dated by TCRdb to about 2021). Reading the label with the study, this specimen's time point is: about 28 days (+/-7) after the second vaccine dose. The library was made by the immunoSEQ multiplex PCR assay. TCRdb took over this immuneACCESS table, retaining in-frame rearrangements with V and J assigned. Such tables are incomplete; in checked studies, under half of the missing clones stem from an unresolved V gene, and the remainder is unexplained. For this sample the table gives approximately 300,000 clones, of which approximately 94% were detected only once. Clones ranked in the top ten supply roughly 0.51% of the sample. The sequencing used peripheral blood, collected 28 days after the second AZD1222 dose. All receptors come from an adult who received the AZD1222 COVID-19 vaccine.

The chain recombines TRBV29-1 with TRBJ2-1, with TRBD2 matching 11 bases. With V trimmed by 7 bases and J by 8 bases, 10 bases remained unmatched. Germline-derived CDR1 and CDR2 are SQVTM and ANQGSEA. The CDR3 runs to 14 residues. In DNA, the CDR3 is TGCAGCGCTCCAACTAGCGGGAGAACCGATGAGCAGTTCTTC. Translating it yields CSAPTSGRTDEQFF.

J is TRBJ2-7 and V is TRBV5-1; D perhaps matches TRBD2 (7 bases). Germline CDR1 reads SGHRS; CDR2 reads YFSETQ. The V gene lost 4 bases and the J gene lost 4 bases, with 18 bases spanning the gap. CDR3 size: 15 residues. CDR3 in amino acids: CASSTQGRAGYEQYF. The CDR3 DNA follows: TGCGCCAGCAGCACACAGGGACGAGCGGGATACGAGCAGTACTTC.

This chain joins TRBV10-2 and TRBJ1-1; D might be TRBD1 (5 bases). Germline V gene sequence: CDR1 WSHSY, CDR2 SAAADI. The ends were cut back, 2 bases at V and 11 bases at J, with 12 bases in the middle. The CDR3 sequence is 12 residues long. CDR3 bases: TGCGCCAGCAGTGAGGGAGGGGCGCGGGCTTTCTTT. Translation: CASSEGGARAFF.

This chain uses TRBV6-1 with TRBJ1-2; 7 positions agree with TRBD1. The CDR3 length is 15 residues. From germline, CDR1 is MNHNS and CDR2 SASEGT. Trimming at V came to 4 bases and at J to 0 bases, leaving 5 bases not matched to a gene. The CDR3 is CASSVAGTANYGYTF. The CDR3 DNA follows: TGTGCCAGCAGTGTAGCCGGGACAGCTAACTATGGCTACACCTTC.

The CDR3 loop is CASSYSTGHQETQYF. The CDR3 nucleotides are TGTGCCAGCAGTTACTCGACAGGGCACCAAGAGACCCAGTACTTC. The chain recombines TRBV6-5 with TRBJ2-5, with 7 bases fitting TRBD1. The V gene's germline CDR1 is MNHEY and CDR2 SVGAGI. V was pared by 0 bases and J by 0 bases, with 1 base of the junction left unmatched. This CDR3 spans 15 amino acids.

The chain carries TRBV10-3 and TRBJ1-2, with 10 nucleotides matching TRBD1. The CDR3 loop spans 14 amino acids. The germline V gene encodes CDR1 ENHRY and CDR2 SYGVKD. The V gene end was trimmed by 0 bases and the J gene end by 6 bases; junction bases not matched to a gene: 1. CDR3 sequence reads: CAISESGTGDGYTF. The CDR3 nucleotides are TGTGCCATCAGTGAGTCAGGGACAGGGGATGGCTACACCTTC.

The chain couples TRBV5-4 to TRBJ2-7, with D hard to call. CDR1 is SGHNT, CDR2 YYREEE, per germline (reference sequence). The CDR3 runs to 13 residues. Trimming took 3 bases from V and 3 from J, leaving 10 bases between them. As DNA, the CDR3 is TGTGCCAGCAGCTCGACATATAACTACGAGCAGTACTTC. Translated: CASSSTYNYEQYF.

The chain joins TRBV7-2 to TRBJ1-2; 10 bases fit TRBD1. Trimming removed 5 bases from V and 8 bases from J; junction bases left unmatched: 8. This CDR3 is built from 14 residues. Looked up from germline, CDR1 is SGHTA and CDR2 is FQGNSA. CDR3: CASSRDRGNLGYTF. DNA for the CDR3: TGTGCCAGCAGCCGGGACAGGGGAAATTTGGGCTACACCTTC.

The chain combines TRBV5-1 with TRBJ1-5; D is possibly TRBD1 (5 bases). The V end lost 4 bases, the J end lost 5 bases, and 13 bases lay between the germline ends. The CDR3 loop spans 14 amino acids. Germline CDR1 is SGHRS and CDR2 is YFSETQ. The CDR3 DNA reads TGCGCCAGCAGCGTTGGGACGGGGGATCAGCCCCAGCATTTT. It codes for CASSVGTGDQPQHF.

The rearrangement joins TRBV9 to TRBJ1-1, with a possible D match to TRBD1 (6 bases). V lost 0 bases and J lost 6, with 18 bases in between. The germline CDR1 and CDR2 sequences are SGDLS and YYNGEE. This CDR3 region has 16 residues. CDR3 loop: CASSVGVGGHGPEAFF. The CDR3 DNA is TGTGCCAGCAGCGTAGGGGTTGGGGGACACGGGCCTGAAGCTTTCTTT.

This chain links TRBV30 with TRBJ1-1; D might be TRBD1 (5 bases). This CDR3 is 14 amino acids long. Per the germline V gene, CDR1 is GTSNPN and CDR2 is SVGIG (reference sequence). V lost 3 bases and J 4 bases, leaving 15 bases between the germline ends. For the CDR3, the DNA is TGTGCCTGGAGACCCACGGACGGGGGCACTGAAGCTTTCTTT. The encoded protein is CAWRPTDGGTEAFF.

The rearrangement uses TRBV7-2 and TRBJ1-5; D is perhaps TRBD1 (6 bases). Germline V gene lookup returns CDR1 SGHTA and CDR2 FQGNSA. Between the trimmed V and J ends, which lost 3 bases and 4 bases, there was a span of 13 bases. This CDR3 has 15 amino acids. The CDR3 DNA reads TGTGCCAGCAGCTTGGACAGTGGAGGAAATCAGCCCCAGCATTTT. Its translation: CASSLDSGGNQPQHF.

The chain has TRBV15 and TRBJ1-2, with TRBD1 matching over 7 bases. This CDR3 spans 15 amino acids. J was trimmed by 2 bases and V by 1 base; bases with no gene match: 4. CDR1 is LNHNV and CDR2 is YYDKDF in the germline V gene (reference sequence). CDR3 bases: TGTGCCACCAGCAGAGGACAGGGATCCAACTATGGCTACACCTTC. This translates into CATSRGQGSNYGYTF.

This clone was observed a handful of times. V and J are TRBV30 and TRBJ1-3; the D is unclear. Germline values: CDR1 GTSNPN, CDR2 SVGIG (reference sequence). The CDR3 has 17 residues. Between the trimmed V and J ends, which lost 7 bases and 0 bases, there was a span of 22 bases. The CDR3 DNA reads TGTGCCTCACAAACCTATCAACGACAAGTCTCTGGAAACACCATATATTTT. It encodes CASQTYQRQVSGNTIYF.

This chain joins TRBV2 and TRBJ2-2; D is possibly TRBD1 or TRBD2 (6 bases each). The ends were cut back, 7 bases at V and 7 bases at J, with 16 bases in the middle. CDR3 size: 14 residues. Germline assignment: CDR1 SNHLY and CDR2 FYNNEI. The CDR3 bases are TGTGCCAGCACCCCGGGGGCAGGGGTCGGGGAGCTGTTTTTT. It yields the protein CASTPGAGVGELFF.

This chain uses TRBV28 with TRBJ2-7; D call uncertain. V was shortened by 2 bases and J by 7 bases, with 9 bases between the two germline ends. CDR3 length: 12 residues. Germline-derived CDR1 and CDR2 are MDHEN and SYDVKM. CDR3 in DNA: TGTGCCAGCAGTTTAGGATGGGCGGAGCAGTACTTC. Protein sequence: CASSLGWAEQYF. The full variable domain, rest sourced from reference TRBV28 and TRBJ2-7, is DVKVTQSSRYLVKRTGEKVFLECVQDMDHENMFWYRQDPGLGLRLIYFSYDVKMKEKGDIPEGYSVSREKKERFSLILESASTNQTSMYLCASSLGWAEQYFGPGTRLTVT.

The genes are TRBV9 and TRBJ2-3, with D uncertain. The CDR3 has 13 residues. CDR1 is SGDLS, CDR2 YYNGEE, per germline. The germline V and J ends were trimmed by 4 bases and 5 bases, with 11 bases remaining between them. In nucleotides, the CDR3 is TGTGCCAGCAGCCGTCCCTCTGGAGATACGCAGTATTTT. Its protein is CASSRPSGDTQYF.

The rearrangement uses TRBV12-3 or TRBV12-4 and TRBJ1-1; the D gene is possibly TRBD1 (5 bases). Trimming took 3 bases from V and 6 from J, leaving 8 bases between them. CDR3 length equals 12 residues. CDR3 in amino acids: CASSLWGAEAFF. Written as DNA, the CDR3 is TGTGCCAGCAGTTTGTGGGGCGCTGAAGCTTTCTTT.

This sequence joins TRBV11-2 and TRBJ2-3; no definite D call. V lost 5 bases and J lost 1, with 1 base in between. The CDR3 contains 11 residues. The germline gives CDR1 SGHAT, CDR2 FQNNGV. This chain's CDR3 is CASSRTDTQYF. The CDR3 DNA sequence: TGTGCCAGCAGCCGCACAGATACGCAGTATTTT.

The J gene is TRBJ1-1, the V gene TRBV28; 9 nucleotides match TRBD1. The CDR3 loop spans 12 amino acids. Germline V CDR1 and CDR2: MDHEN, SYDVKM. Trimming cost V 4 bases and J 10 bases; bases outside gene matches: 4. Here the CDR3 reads CASSWPTGGAFF. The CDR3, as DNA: TGTGCCAGCAGTTGGCCGACAGGGGGAGCTTTCTTT.

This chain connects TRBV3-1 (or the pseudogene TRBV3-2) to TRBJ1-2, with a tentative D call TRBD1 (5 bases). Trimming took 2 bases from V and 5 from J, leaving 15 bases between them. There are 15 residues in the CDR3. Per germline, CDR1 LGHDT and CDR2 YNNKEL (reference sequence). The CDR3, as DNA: TGTGCCAGCAGCCAACGGGGCGGGGCAGATTATGGCTACACCTTC. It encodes CASSQRGGADYGYTF.

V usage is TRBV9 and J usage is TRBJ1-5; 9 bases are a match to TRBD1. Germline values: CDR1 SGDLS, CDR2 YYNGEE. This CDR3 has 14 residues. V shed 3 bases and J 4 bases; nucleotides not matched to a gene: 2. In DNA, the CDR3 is TGTGCCAGCAGCGCAGGGACAGGGAATCAGCCCCAGCATTTT. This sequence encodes CASSAGTGNQPQHF.

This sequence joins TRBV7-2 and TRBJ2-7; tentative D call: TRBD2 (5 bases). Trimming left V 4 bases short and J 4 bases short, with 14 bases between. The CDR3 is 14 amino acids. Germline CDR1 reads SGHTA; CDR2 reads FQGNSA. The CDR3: CASSSGSLGYEQYF. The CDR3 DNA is TGTGCCAGCAGCTCTGGGAGTCTCGGGTACGAGCAGTACTTC.

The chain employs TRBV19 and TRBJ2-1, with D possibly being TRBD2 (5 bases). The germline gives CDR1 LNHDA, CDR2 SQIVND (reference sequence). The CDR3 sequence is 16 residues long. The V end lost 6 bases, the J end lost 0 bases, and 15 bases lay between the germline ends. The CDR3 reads CASRDRLTFSYNEQFF. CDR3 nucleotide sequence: TGTGCCAGTAGAGACCGACTAACCTTCTCCTACAATGAGCAGTTCTTC.

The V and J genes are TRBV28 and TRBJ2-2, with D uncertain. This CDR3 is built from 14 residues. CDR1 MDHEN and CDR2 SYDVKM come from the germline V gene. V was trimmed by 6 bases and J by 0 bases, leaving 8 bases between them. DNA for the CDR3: TGTGCCAGCAGGAGAGTATCGAACACCGGGGAGCTGTTTTTT. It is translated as CASRRVSNTGELFF. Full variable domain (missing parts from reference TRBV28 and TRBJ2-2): DVKVTQSSRYLVKRTGEKVFLECVQDMDHENMFWYRQDPGLGLRLIYFSYDVKMKEKGDIPEGYSVSREKKERFSLILESASTNQTSMYLCASRRVSNTGELFFGEGSRLTVL.